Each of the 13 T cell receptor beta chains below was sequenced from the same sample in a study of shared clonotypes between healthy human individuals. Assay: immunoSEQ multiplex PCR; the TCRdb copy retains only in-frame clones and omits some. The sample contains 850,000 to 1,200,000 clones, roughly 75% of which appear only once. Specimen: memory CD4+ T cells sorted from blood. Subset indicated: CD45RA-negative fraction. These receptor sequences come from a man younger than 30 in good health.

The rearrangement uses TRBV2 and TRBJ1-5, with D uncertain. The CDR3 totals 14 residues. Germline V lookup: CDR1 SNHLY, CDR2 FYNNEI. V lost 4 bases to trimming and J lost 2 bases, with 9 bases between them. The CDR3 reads CASSVLSGNQPQHF. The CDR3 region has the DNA TGTGCCAGCAGTGTCCTTTCGGGCAATCAGCCCCAGCATTTT.

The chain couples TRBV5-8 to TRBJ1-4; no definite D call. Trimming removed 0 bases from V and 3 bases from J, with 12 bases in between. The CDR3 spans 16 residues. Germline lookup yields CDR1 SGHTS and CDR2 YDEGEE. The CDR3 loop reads CASSLEGGRANEKLFF. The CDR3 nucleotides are TGTGCCAGCAGCTTGGAGGGAGGGAGAGCTAATGAAAAACTGTTTTTT.

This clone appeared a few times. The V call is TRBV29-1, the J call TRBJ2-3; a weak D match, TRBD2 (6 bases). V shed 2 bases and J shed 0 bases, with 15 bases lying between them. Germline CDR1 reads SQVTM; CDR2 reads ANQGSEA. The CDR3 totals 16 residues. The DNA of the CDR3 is TGCAGCGTTGAAAGGGGTAGCGGAGGCAGCACAGATACGCAGTATTTT. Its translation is CSVERGSGGSTDTQYF.

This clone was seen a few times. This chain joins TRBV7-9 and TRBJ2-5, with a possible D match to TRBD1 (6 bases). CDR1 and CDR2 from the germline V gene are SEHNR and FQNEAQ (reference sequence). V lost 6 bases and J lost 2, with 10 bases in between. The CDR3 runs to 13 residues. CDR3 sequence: CASRQGWQETQYF. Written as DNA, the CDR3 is TGTGCCAGCAGGCAGGGGTGGCAAGAGACCCAGTACTTC.

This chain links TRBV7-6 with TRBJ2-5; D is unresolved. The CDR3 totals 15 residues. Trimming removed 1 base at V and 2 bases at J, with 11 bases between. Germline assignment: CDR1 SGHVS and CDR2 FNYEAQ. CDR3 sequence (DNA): TGTGCCAGCAGCTTAGTAGGGTTAGCTCAAGAGACCCAGTACTTC. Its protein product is CASSLVGLAQETQYF.

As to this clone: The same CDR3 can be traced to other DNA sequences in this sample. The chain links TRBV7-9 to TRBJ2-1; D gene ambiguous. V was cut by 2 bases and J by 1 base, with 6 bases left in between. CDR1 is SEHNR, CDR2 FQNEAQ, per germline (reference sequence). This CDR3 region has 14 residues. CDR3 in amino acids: CASSLSFSYNEQFF. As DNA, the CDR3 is TGTGCCAGCAGCTTATCGTTTTCCTACAATGAGCAGTTCTTC.

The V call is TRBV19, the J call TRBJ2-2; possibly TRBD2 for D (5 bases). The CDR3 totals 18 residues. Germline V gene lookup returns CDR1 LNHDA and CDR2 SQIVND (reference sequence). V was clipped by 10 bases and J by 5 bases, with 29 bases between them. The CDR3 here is CATTENPQGSSQTGELFF. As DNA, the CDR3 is TGTGCCACCACGGAGAACCCTCAAGGGAGTAGTCAAACCGGGGAGCTGTTTTTT.

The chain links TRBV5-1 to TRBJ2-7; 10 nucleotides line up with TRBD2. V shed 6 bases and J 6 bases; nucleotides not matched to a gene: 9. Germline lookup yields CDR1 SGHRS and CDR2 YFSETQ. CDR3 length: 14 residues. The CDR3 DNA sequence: TGCGCCAGCAACAACCCTAGCGGGGGAGGCGAGCAGTACTTC. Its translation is CASNNPSGGGEQYF.

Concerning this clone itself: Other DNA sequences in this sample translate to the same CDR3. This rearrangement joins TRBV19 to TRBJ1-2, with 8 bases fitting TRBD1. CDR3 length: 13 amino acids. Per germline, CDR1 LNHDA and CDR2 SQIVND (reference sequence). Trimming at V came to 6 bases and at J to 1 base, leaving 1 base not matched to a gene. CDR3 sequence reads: CASSGQGNYGYTF. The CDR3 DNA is TGTGCCAGTAGCGGACAGGGTAACTATGGCTACACCTTC. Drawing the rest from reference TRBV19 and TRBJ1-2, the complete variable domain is DGGITQSPKYLFRKEGQNVTLSCEQNLNHDAMYWYRQDPGQGLRLIYYSQIVNDFQKGDIAEGYSVSREKKESFPLTVTSAQKNPTAFYLCASSGQGNYGYTFGSGTRLTVV.

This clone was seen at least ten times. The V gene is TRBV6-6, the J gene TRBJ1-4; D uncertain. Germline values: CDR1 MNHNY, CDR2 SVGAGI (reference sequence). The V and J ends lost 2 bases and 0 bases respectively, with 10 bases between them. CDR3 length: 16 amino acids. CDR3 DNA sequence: TGTGCCAGCAGTTACGCCCCCCAGGCAACTAATGAAAAACTGTTTTTT. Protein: CASSYAPQATNEKLFF.

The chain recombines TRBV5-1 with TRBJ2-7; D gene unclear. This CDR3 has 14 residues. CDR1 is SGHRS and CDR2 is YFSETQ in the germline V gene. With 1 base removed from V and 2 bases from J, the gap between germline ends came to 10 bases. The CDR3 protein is CASSLSPGAYEQYF. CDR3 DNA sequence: TGCGCCAGCAGCTTGAGTCCGGGTGCCTACGAGCAGTACTTC. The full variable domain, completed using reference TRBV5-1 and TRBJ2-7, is KAGVTQTPRYLIKTRGQQVTLSCSPISGHRSVSWYQQTPGQGLQFLFEYFSETQRNKGNFPGRFSGRQFSNSRSEMNVSTLELGDSALYLCASSLSPGAYEQYFGPGTRLTVT.

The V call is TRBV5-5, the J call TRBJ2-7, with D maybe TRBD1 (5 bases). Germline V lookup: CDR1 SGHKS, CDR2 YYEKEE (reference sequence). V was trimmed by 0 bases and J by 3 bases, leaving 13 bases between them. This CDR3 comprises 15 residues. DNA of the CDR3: TGTGCCAGCAGCTTGGCCGCCAGGGATGGCTACGAGCAGTACTTC. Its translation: CASSLAARDGYEQYF.

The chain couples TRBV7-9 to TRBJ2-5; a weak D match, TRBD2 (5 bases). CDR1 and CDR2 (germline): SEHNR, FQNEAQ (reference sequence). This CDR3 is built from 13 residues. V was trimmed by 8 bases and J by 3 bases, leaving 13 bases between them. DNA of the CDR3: TGTGCCAGCCTACGGGATGGGAAAGAGACCCAGTACTTC. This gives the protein CASLRDGKETQYF.